The next 2 T cell receptor beta chains were all read from a single sample in a study of CD8 T cells in ankylosing spondylitis. Via MiXCR, TCRdb re-called the 5' RACE reads, giving one row per CDR3 protein. The profile covers about 130,000 distinct CDR3 sequences, with 11% appearing a single time and around 4.1% taken by the ten largest. The specimen was blood, either unsorted or a sorted T cell fraction (not recorded which). These receptors all stem from a female donor with ankylosing spondylitis or in good health (not recorded which).

This clonotype was detected many times. The chain uses TRBV6-1 and TRBJ1-5, with D unresolved. The V end lost 7 bases, the J end lost 6 bases, and 16 bases lay between the germline ends. The germline V gene has CDR1 MNHNS and CDR2 SASEGT. The CDR3 covers 14 residues. This CDR3 is CASIPDGSGQPQHF. DNA for the CDR3: TGTGCCAGCATCCCAGACGGCAGCGGTCAGCCCCAGCATTTT.

The sample holds many counts of this clonotype. The V gene is TRBV19, the J gene TRBJ1-5, with D uncertain. The CDR3 length is 12 residues. CDR1 LNHDA and CDR2 SQIVND come from the germline V gene (reference sequence). V gave up 5 bases and J gave up 6 bases, with 8 bases separating them. This chain's CDR3 is CASSWAGQPQHF. In nucleotides, the CDR3 is TGTGCCAGTAGTTGGGCAGGTCAGCCCCAGCATTTT.